Below, one TCR beta chain is given with its context. Its antigen remains unknown. The entry originates in a study of blood T cells in healthy people across ages. About the research overall: Template switching retrieved approximately one barcoded beta molecule for each two T cells. Study-level points and caveats: Bulk PBMC profiling left naive and antigen-experienced comparisons inconclusive. Researchers deemed the diversity estimates from one million T cells underestimates.

Germline V lookup: CDR1 SSHAT, CDR2 FNYEAQ (reference sequence). The CDR3 runs 17 residues. The V end lost 2 bases, the J end lost 10 bases, and 24 bases lay between the germline ends. A second 7 to 11 cycle PCR used barcoded and J-beta primers. Each cDNA molecule carried a tag from a template-switch adaptor that contained 12 random nucleotides. TCRdb re-analysed the 5' RACE reads in MiXCR, keeping a single row per CDR3 protein. The sample consists of some 1.8 million distinct CDR3 sequences, approximately 39% of them appearing once. Input material: blood. The receptor's source is a human donor in good health. This chain links TRBV7-7 with TRBJ2-1; D possibly corresponds to TRBD1 (6 bases). The CDR3 coding sequence is TGTGCCAGCAGCTTAAGCCCCACAGGGCAGGGCACCTACGAGCAGTTCTTC. The encoded protein is CASSLSPTGQGTYEQFF.